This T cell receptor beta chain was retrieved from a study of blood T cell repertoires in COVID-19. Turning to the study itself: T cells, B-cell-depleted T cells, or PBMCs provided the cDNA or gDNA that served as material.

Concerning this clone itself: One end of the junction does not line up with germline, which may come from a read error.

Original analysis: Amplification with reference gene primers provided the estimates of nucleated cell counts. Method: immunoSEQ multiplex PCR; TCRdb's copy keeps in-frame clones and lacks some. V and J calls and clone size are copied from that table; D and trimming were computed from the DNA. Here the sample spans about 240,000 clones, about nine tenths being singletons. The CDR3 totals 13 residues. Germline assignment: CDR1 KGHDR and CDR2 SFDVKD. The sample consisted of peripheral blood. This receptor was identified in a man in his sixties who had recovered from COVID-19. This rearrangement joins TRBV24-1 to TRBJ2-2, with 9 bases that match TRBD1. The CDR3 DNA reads TGTGCCTCCAGGGACAGGGAAACCGGGGAGCTGTTTTTT. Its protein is CASRDRETGELFF.